This T cell receptor beta chain was sequenced for a study of blood T cell repertoires in COVID-19. The CDR3 length is 15 residues. Germline V gene data show CDR1 as LNHDA and CDR2 as SQIVND (reference sequence). Unmatched junction bases numbered 11, after V lost 5 bases and J lost 6 bases. Original processing methods: Amplification from reference gene primers served as the basis for estimated nucleated cell counts. TCRdb keeps only in-frame clones here, not all; method: immunoSEQ multiplex PCR. That table is the source of V, J and clone size, and D and trimming were worked out from the DNA. The sample has approximately 73,000 clones, around 86% seen once.

The chain couples TRBV19 to TRBJ2-7; the match to TRBD2 covers 9 bases. This clonotype originated in a woman aged 60-75 years with acute or convalescent COVID-19. The sample taken for sequencing was peripheral blood. The CDR3 reads CASSVMWREGLEQYF. CDR3 nucleotide sequence: TGTGCCAGTAGTGTGATGTGGCGGGAGGGCCTCGAGCAGTACTTC.